This T cell receptor beta chain was retrieved from a study of blood T cell repertoires in COVID-19. Study information: COVID-19 samples collected from the United States, Italy and Spain covered acute and convalescent phases. Sample material is recorded as cDNA or gDNA derived from T cells, B-cell-depleted T cells, or PBMCs.

Germline V gene sequence: CDR1 MNHEY, CDR2 SVGAGI. The CDR3 has 13 residues. The junction had 4 bases not matched to a gene; V was cut back by 6 bases and J by 5 bases. Assay used: immunoSEQ multiplex PCR; TCRdb lists only in-frame clones, some missing. The data show around 100,000 clones, with approximately 80% seen just once and roughly an eighth held by the top ten. The V gene is TRBV6-5, the J gene TRBJ1-2; 9 bases match TRBD1. The sequence was collected from a man aged 45-60 years with active or convalescent COVID-19. Specimen: peripheral blood. The CDR3 bases are TGTGCCAGCAGCCGGGACAGGGAGTATGGCTACACCTTC. It yields the protein CASSRDREYGYTF.